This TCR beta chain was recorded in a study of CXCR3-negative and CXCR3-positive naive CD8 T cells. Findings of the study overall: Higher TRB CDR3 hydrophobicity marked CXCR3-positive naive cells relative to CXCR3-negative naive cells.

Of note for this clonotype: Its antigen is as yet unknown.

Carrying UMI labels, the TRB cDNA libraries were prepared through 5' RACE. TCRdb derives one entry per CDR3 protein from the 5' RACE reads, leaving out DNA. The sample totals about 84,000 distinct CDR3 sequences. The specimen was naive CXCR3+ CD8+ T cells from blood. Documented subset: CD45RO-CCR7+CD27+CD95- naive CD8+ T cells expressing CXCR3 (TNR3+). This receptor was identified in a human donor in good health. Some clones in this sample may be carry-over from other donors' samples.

CDR3 residues: CSAPKQRGSSYNEQFF. The chain carries TRBV20-1 and TRBJ2-1; TCRdb gives TRBD2 as the D gene, but with no DNA this cannot be confirmed. This CDR3 region has 16 residues. Germline V gene data show CDR1 as DFQATT and CDR2 as SNEGSKA (reference sequence).